This paragraph reports one TCR beta chain. The sample holds a few counts of this clonotype. It has no known antigen specificity. Within one base of it there is no much larger clone, and no base qualities were kept. TCR cDNA was made using 5'RACE template switching, a step that added a universal primer site and unique molecular identifiers. Priming of cDNA synthesis was performed from both the TCR alpha and TCR beta constant segments. Library amplification involved two PCR steps, and the second step added sample barcodes and sequencing adapters. Sequencing of the libraries was done on either Illumina HiSeq 2500 (2x100 bp) or NovaSeq (2x150 bp). The source study handled its data this way. MIGEC was used to demultiplex reads and collapse the reads into UMI consensus sequences, and MiXCR was used for V(D)J alignment. Using edgeR on replicate PBMC samples, clonotypes were called vaccine-responding if FDR was below 0.01 and the log2 fold change was above 5 up to day 15. Each bulk clonotype received a CD4 or CD8 identity based on whether the sequenced CD4 or CD8 repertoire contained that clonotype at higher abundance. TCRdb reprocessed the public reads (quality trimming at Q25 with fastp, clone calling with MiXCR) and kept in-frame beta chains. Rows with a matching CDR3 protein are joined into one entry that keeps the most common DNA and genes. The V and J calls were not made by the authors but by TCRdb's processing. This sample comprises around 530,000 distinct CDR3 sequences, around a sixth of them detected only once. Around 16% of the sample belongs to the ten largest clones.

The data stem from a study of T cells after yellow fever vaccination (dated 2019 in TCRdb). Regarding the research as a whole: Libraries from fractions with low cell numbers were prepared with the SMART-Seq v4 Ultra Low Input RNA kit. Bulk TCR alpha and beta repertoires were sequenced longitudinally to track T-cell clones before and after primary and booster YFV17D yellow fever vaccination. Blood was drawn at multiple timepoints before and after primary and secondary immunization, with bulk PBMC replicates and cell subsets isolated. Two healthy male donors, one aged 18 to 30 and one aged 30 to 40 years, made up the cohort. Here is what the overall study found, with its caveats: Most clones expanded after primary vaccination (around 97% of CD4 and approximately 86% of CD8) were re-detected after the booster, suggesting that broad memory maintenance occurred. Computational filtering was needed because FACS-sorted repertoires could contain abundant contaminating clonotypes from the bulk population. Only a couple of donors were included in the study, so the extent to which the findings can be generalized is limited. A small fraction of clonotypes showed up in both the CD4 and CD8 compartments, probably as a result of convergent recombination. The secondary T-cell response was weaker than the primary response but faster, peaking on day 5 instead of day 15.

Germline trimming amounts to 5 bases on V and 5 bases on J, with 14 as the count of junction bases outside the gene matches. Sequences SGHVS (CDR1) and FNYEAQ (CDR2) are obtained from the germline V gene. The CDR3 measures 16 amino acids from cysteine to phenylalanine. The kept DNA is CDR3 alone, 48 bases in frame from the first base. In the paper's terms, the treatment or condition label means: live attenuated yellow fever vaccine strain. At each blood-draw timepoint, two biological replicates of bulk PBMCs were collected. A standard Ficoll-Paque protocol was used to isolate PBMCs from peripheral blood. TriZol was used to extract RNA from bulk PBMCs, CD4 and CD8 fractions, and dextramer-positive and dextramer-negative fractions.

The source was PBMCs, collected 5 days after the first yellow fever vaccination. This receptor was obtained from a young man who received the YFV17D yellow fever vaccine. The V and J segments used are TRBV7-6 and TRBJ2-7; the central 8 bases match TRBD1. The CDR3 sequence is CASSDRPGTGSHEQYF. The sequenced DNA is TGTGCCAGCAGCGACAGACCCGGGACAGGTTCCCACGAGCAGTACTTC.